This T cell receptor beta chain stems from a study of blood T cell repertoires in COVID-19. Overall study context: COVID-19 samples from acute and convalescent phases originated in the United States, Italy and Spain. Sample material is recorded as cDNA or gDNA derived from T cells, B-cell-depleted T cells, or PBMCs.

Per the study methods: Amplifying reference gene primers gave estimates of nucleated cell counts. Sequencing used immunoSEQ multiplex PCR; TCRdb keeps in-frame clones, though not all of them. Clone size and V and J calls were adopted from that table, with D and trimming inferred from the DNA. Among about 59,000 clones listed, around three quarters were seen once. This TCR was recovered from a man between 60 and 75 years old with acute or convalescent COVID-19. Sequencing input: peripheral blood.

CDR3 loop: CASSLWTGGDEKLFF. In DNA, the CDR3 is TGCGCCAGCAGCTTGTGGACAGGGGGGGATGAAAAACTGTTTTTT. The chain employs TRBV5-1 and TRBJ1-4, with TRBD1 matching over 10 bases. The CDR3 covers 15 residues. Germline CDR1 SGHRS, CDR2 YFSETQ. Losses at the gene ends were 1 base for V and 6 bases for J; bases not matched to a gene: 3.